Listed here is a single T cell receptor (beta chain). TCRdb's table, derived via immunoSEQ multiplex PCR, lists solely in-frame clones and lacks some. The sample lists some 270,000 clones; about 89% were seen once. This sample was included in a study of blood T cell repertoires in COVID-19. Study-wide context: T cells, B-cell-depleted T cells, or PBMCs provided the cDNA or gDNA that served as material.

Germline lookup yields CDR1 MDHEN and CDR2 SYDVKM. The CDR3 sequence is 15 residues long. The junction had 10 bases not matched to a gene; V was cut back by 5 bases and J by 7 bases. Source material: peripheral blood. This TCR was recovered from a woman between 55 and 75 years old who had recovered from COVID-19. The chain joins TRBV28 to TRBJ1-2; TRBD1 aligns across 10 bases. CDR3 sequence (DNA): TGTGCCAGCAGTCCGACAGGGGGCGGAGAAGGTGGCTACACCTTC. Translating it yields CASSPTGGGEGGYTF.